The 21 T cell receptor beta chains below were found in one sample sequenced in a study of shared clonotypes between healthy human individuals. Method: immunoSEQ multiplex PCR; TCRdb's copy keeps in-frame clones and lacks some. The repertoire holds about 2.4 million clones, more than 85% seen once, with roughly 0.39% in the top ten. The material sequenced was naive CD4+ T cells from PBMCs. Subset described: CD45RA+ positively selected. These receptors came from a man aged 18 to 30 in good health. Some clones in this sample may be carry-over from other donors' samples.

The gene calls are TRBV2 and TRBJ2-2; 9 bases are shared with TRBD2. The ends lost 6 bases at V and 1 base at J; junction bases unmatched: 3. The CDR3 contains 15 residues. Germline CDR1 reads SNHLY; CDR2 reads FYNNEI. The CDR3 spells CASRQAGGNTGELFF. Written as DNA, the CDR3 is TGTGCCAGCAGACAAGCGGGAGGGAACACCGGGGAGCTGTTTTTT.

The V gene is TRBV5-4, the J gene TRBJ2-7; tentatively, D is TRBD1 or TRBD2 (5 bases each). The CDR3 runs 15 residues. CDR1 is SGHNT and CDR2 is YYREEE in the germline V gene (reference sequence). V was cut by 0 bases and J by 3 bases, with 13 bases left in between. CDR3 in DNA: TGTGCCAGCAGCTTGGGATATGGGGGAAACTACGAGCAGTACTTC. Translated: CASSLGYGGNYEQYF.

The chain is built from TRBV28 and TRBJ1-1; 9 positions agree with TRBD1. V gave up 6 bases and J gave up 8 bases; unmatched junction bases: 13. Germline lookup yields CDR1 MDHEN and CDR2 SYDVKM. This CDR3 has 15 residues. The CDR3 DNA follows: TGTGCCAGCAGCGCTTCACCGGGACAGGGAACCGAAGCTTTCTTT. Protein product: CASSASPGQGTEAFF.

The chain joins TRBV5-1 to TRBJ2-1, with D perhaps matching TRBD2 (6 bases). The V and J ends lost 4 bases and 0 bases respectively, with 17 bases between them. The CDR3 extends over 17 amino acids. The V gene's germline CDR1 is SGHRS and CDR2 YFSETQ. This chain's CDR3 is CASSPGGGGSSYNEQFF. The CDR3 DNA reads TGCGCCAGCAGCCCCGGGGGTGGAGGGAGCTCCTACAATGAGCAGTTCTTC.

The chain combines TRBV11-1 with TRBJ1-4, with a possible D match to TRBD1 (5 bases). Germline V CDR1 and CDR2: SGHAT, FQDESV (reference sequence). V gave up 4 bases and J gave up 13 bases, with 13 bases separating them. The CDR3 has 12 residues. The CDR3: CASSSVTEGLFF. The CDR3 bases are TGTGCCAGCAGCTCCGTGACAGAGGGACTGTTTTTT.

V is TRBV19 and J is TRBJ2-1; the match to TRBD2 covers 8 bases. CDR1 is LNHDA, CDR2 SQIVND, per germline (reference sequence). V shed 4 bases and J 2 bases; nucleotides not matched to a gene: 4. The CDR3 length is 15 residues. DNA for the CDR3: TGTGCCAGTAGTACCCGACTAGCGACCTACAATGAGCAGTTCTTC. Translation: CASSTRLATYNEQFF.

The chain combines TRBV29-1 with TRBJ2-3, with 7 bases identical to TRBD2. CDR1 and CDR2 (germline): SQVTM, ANQGSEA. The CDR3 extends over 13 amino acids. Trimming cost V 4 bases and J 4 bases; bases outside gene matches: 5. CDR3 amino acids: CSVGGRLADTQYF. The CDR3 nucleotides read TGCAGCGTTGGCGGGAGATTGGCAGATACGCAGTATTTT.

The gene calls are TRBV21-1 and TRBJ1-4; the tabulated D call, TRBD1, remains unverified against the DNA. TRBV21-1 is marked as a pseudogene. The CDR3 runs to 17 residues. The CDR3, as DNA: TGTGCCAGCAGCAAAGTATGGGGCCCGGCAACTAATGAAAAACTGTTTTTT. Encoded protein: CASSKVWGPATNEKLFF.

This clone was counted once. The chain recombines TRBV6-5 with TRBJ1-3; no clear D. Trimming shortened V by 4 bases and J by 4 bases, and 11 bases separated the two germline ends. Per the germline V gene, CDR1 is MNHEY and CDR2 is SVGAGI. The CDR3 totals 14 residues. CDR3 nucleotide sequence: TGTGCCAGCAGTTCACGGGCGCACGGAAACACCATATATTTT. Residues: CASSSRAHGNTIYF.

The chain couples TRBV30 to TRBJ2-3, with 9 bases identical to TRBD1. J lost 1 base, V lost 0 bases, and 2 bases had no gene match. The CDR3 spans 15 residues. CDR1 is GTSNPN and CDR2 is SVGIG in the germline V gene (reference sequence). CDR3 DNA sequence: TGTGCCTGGAGTGTCCACAGGGGGCGCACAGATACGCAGTATTTT. Protein sequence: CAWSVHRGRTDTQYF.

This sequence joins TRBV21-1 and TRBJ2-3. TRBV21-1 is termed a pseudogene. The length of the CDR3 is 15 residues. CDR3 coding DNA: TGTGCCAGCACTTATTCGGGACGGTACACAGATACGCAGTATTTT. Translation gives CASTYSGRYTDTQYF.

The DNA of the CDR3 is TGTGCCAGCAGTGAATCGGGGAAGTACAATGAGCAGTTCTTC. Encoded protein: CASSESGKYNEQFF. V usage is TRBV6-1 and J usage is TRBJ2-1; tentative D call: TRBD2 (5 bases). The germline CDR1 and CDR2 sequences are MNHNS and SASEGT. The CDR3 sequence is 14 residues long. Trimming removed 2 bases at V and 4 bases at J, with 9 bases between.

V gene TRBV7-2 combines with J gene TRBJ2-2; D call uncertain. Per the germline V gene, CDR1 is SGHTA and CDR2 is FQGNSA. Trimming stripped 4 bases from V and 5 bases from J, with 8 bases between. CDR3 size: 13 residues. For the CDR3, the DNA is TGTGCCAGCAGCTATATATTGACCGGGGAGCTGTTTTTT. Its translation is CASSYILTGELFF.

The rearrangement uses TRBV28 and TRBJ2-4, with D possibly TRBD2 on 7 matching bases. CDR3 size: 16 residues. Per germline, CDR1 MDHEN and CDR2 SYDVKM. Between the trimmed V and J ends, which lost 7 bases and 2 bases, there was a span of 18 bases. The CDR3 region is CASTGGGGWSKNIQYF. DNA for the CDR3: TGTGCCAGCACCGGAGGGGGGGGTTGGTCCAAAAACATTCAGTACTTC.

The chain links TRBV5-6 to TRBJ2-4; TRBD2 matches 8 bases. The CDR3 is made up of 15 amino acids. Losses at the gene ends were 1 base for V and 2 bases for J; bases not matched to a gene: 2. Germline V gene data show CDR1 as SGHDT and CDR2 as YYEEEE. CDR3 protein: CASSLSGGPKNIQYF. DNA for the CDR3: TGTGCCAGCAGCTTGTCGGGAGGGCCCAAAAACATTCAGTACTTC.

As for this clone: Mismatch with germline at one junction end may stem from a read error. This chain uses TRBV5-6 with TRBJ1-2, with D perhaps TRBD1 (5 bases). This CDR3 region has 16 residues. Germline V CDR1 and CDR2: SGHDT, YYEEEE. CDR3 sequence reads: CASSLESSGLNYGHTF. CDR3 nucleotides: TGTGCCAGCAGCTTGGAGTCGTCAGGGTTGAACTATGGCCACACCTTC. The variable domain in full, completed from reference TRBV5-6 and TRBJ1-2, reads DAGVTQSPTHLIKTRGQQVTLRCSPKSGHDTVSWYQQALGQGPQFIFQYYEEEERQRGNFPDRFSGHQFPNYSSELNVNALLLGDSALYLCASSLESSGLNYGHTFGSGTRLTVV.

This rearrangement joins TRBV11-2 to TRBJ1-2; no firm D call. The CDR3 totals 13 residues. CDR1 SGHAT and CDR2 FQNNGV come from the germline V gene. Trimming took 5 bases from V and 4 from J, leaving 11 bases between them. The CDR3 DNA reads as TGTGCCAGCAGCCCCGGGCAGCCCTATGGCTACACCTTC. Protein: CASSPGQPYGYTF.

The V call is TRBV6-1, the J call TRBJ2-7; 10 nucleotides align to TRBD2. Germline V gene lookup returns CDR1 MNHNS and CDR2 SASEGT. The CDR3 contains 18 residues. Losses at the gene ends were 2 bases for V and 3 bases for J; bases not matched to a gene: 13. CDR3 DNA sequence: TGTGCCAGCAGTGAAAAGACGCTAGCGGGGGTCGGTAACTACGAGCAGTACTTC. Translating gives CASSEKTLAGVGNYEQYF.

The chain carries TRBV28 and TRBJ2-7; 7 bases align to TRBD2. CDR1 is MDHEN and CDR2 is SYDVKM in the germline V gene. The junction had 8 bases not matched to a gene; V was cut back by 5 bases and J by 7 bases. This CDR3 is 13 amino acids long. The chain's CDR3 is CASSRDYSSEQYF. DNA for the CDR3: TGTGCCAGCAGTCGGGACTACTCGAGTGAGCAGTACTTC.

CDR3: CAWSERGSGANVLTF. The CDR3 DNA reads TGTGCCTGGAGTGAACGGGGCTCGGGGGCCAACGTCCTGACTTTC. The chain couples TRBV30 to TRBJ2-6, with D possibly called TRBD1 or TRBD2 (5 bases each). Germline lookup yields CDR1 GTSNPN and CDR2 SVGIG (reference sequence). The CDR3 is 15 residues long. V lost 1 base, J lost 4 bases, and 11 bases lay in between.

The chain uses TRBV4-2 and TRBJ2-6; D may match TRBD1 or TRBD2 (5 bases each). The germline V gene encodes CDR1 LGHNA and CDR2 YNFKEQ. The germline V and J ends were trimmed by 7 bases and 3 bases, with 19 bases remaining between them. The CDR3 covers 17 residues. The CDR3 sequence: CASTEASGTIGANVLTF. CDR3 sequence (DNA): TGTGCCAGCACCGAAGCCTCCGGGACCATTGGGGCCAACGTCCTGACTTTC.